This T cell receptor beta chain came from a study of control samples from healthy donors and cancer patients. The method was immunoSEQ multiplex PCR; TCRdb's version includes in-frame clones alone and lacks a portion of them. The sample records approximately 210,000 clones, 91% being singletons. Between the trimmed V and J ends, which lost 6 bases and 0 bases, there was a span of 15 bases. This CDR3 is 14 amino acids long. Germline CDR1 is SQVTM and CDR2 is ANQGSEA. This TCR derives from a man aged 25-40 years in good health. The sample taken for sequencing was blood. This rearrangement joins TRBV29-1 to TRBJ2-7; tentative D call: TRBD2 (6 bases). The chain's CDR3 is CSVARTTSSYEQYF. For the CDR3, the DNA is TGCAGCGTCGCCAGAACGACTAGCTCCTACGAGCAGTACTTC.